This TCR beta chain was obtained from a study of blood T cell repertoires in COVID-19. Turning to the study itself: Collection of acute and convalescent COVID-19 samples took place in the United States, Italy and Spain. Sample material is recorded as cDNA or gDNA derived from T cells, B-cell-depleted T cells, or PBMCs.

The germline V gene encodes CDR1 MNHEY and CDR2 SVGAGI. This CDR3 comprises 14 residues. Losses at the gene ends were 7 bases for V and 2 bases for J; bases not matched to a gene: 5. Clones were read by immunoSEQ multiplex PCR, and TCRdb kept only the in-frame ones, dropping some. The data contain 130,000 or so clones, 88% of them singletons. This chain connects TRBV6-5 to TRBJ1-1; 9 bases align to TRBD1. Sequencing was carried out using peripheral blood. The sequence came from a man in his fifties or sixties with acute or convalescent COVID-19. The CDR3 protein is CASIKTGGNTEAFF. The CDR3 nucleotides read TGTGCCAGCATCAAGACAGGGGGAAACACTGAAGCTTTCTTT.